Reported below is one T cell receptor (beta chain). The junction had 2 bases not matched to a gene; V was cut back by 4 bases and J by 9 bases. From germline, CDR1 is MNHEY and CDR2 SVGEGT. CDR3 size: 14 residues. This entry comes from a study of T cells after yellow fever vaccination. Study-level findings and limits: Post-booster reappearance was seen for most primary-vaccination clones (about 95% CD4, 75% to 90% CD8).

Generation of TCR cDNA used 5'RACE template switching (which added a universal primer site and UMIs). Each CDR3 protein gets one entry after TCRdb re-called the 5' RACE reads with MiXCR. Among tens of thousands of distinct CDR3 sequences listed, less than 8% were seen once. This chain uses TRBV6-2 or TRBV6-3 with TRBJ1-6, with 11 nucleotides matching TRBD1. The clonotype comes from a man younger than 35 who received the YFV17D yellow fever vaccine. The source was CD8+ T cells not binding an NS4B(214-222) dextramer, sorted from PBMCs, collected around 45 days after the first yellow fever vaccination. CDR3 residues: CASSSGTGGSPLHF. The CDR3 DNA reads TGTGCCAGCAGTTCCGGGACAGGGGGTTCACCCCTCCACTTT.